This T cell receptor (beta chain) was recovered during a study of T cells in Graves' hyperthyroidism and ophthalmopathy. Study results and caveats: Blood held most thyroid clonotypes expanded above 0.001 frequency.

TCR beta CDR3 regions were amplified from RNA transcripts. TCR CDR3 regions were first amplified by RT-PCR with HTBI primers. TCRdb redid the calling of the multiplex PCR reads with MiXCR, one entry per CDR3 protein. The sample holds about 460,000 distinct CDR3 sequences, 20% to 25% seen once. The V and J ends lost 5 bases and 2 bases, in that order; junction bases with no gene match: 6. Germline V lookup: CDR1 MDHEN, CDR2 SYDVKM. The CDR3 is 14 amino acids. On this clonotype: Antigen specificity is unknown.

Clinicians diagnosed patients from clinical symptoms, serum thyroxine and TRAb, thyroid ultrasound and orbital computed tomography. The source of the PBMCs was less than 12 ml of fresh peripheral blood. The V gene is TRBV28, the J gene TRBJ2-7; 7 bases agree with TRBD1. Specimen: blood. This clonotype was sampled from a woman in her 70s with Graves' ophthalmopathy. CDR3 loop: CASSQIGTAYEQYF. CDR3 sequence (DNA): TGTGCCAGCAGTCAGATCGGGACAGCCTACGAGCAGTACTTC.